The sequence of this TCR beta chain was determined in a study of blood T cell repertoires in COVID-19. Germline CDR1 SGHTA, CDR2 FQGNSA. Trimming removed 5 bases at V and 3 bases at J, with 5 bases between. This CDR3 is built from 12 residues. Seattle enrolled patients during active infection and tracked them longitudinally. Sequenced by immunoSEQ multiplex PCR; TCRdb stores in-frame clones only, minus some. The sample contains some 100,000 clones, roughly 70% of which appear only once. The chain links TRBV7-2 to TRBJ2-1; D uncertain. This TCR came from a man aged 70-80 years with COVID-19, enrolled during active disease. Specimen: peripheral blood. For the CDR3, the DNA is TGTGCCAGCAGCCCCCTCTACAATGAGCAGTTCTTC. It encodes CASSPLYNEQFF.